Detailed here is one T cell receptor beta chain. The sample originates from a study of blood T cell repertoires in COVID-19. Germline V gene sequence: CDR1 LNHDA, CDR2 SQIVND (reference sequence). The CDR3 contains 14 residues. The V end was cut by 7 bases, the J end by 7 bases, with 14 bases between. TCRdb's table, derived via immunoSEQ multiplex PCR, lists solely in-frame clones and lacks some. The sample yields about 120,000 clones, about 83% seen once. The specimen sequenced was peripheral blood. This clonotype was obtained from a woman in her forties or fifties with acute or convalescent COVID-19. The chain is built from TRBV19 and TRBJ1-6; no definite D call. CDR3 protein: CASTTGLINSPLHF. The CDR3 DNA reads TGTGCCAGTACCACCGGACTGATAAATTCACCCCTCCACTTT.